The next 19 T cell receptor beta chains were all read from a single sample in a study of response to subunit inactivated influenza vaccine listed by TCRdb under 2018. The library was obtained by RT-PCR. Sequencing was carried out with an Illumina HiSeq 2500. TCRdb took the public reads, trimmed them with fastp at Q25, ran MiXCR for clone calling and kept in-frame beta chains. Here each entry gathers all rows of one CDR3 protein and keeps the most common genes and DNA. Recorded for this sample are about 800,000 distinct CDR3 sequences; 21% of them occurred a single time. Of the sample, about 10% falls within the top ten clones. The specimen was PBMCs from blood, collected 4 to 6 days after vaccination. The receptors were sampled from a man aged 50-60 years who received an inactivated influenza vaccine. Donor details come from another sample of the same person, matched by shared clones.

This clonotype has more than one count but fewer than ten. V and J are TRBV11-2 and TRBJ1-4, with D unresolved. CDR1 and CDR2 from the germline V gene are SGHAT and FQNNGV. The CDR3 loop spans 14 amino acids. Trimming shortened V by 3 bases and J by 6 bases, and 11 bases separated the two germline ends. This chain's CDR3 is CASSLGIGYEKLFF. CDR3 nucleotides: TGTGCCAGCAGCTTGGGCATAGGGTATGAAAAACTGTTTTTT. Based on the CDR3 plus reference TRBV11-2 and TRBJ1-4, the full variable domain is EAGVAQSPRYKIIEKRQSVAFWCNPISGHATLYWYQQILGQGPKLLIQFQNNGVVDDSQLPKDRFSAERLKGVDSTLKIQPAKLEDSAVYLCASSLGIGYEKLFFGSGTQLSVL.

This chain connects TRBV4-3 to TRBJ1-6; possibly TRBD1 for D (5 bases). Germline assignment: CDR1 LGHNA and CDR2 YSLEER. The V end lost 3 bases, the J end lost 8 bases, and 14 bases lay between the germline ends. CDR3 length: 15 amino acids. The CDR3 DNA follows: TGCGCCAGCAGCCAGGGGGAAGGGCCCTATTCACCCCTCCACTTT. It specifies CASSQGEGPYSPLHF.

The J gene is TRBJ2-2, the V gene TRBV6-1, with D perhaps given as TRBD1 or TRBD2 (7 bases each). The V gene's germline CDR1 is MNHNS and CDR2 SASEGT. V was cut by 6 bases and J by 5 bases, with 13 bases left in between. This CDR3 is built from 14 residues. In DNA, the CDR3 is TGTGCCAGCAGAATCAGGGGGGGGACCGGGGAGCTGTTTTTT. Protein sequence: CASRIRGGTGELFF.

This clonotype was picked up a small number of times. This rearrangement joins TRBV6-1 to TRBJ2-7; D uncertain. V was pared by 1 base and J by 3 bases, with 13 bases between. The CDR3 contains 15 residues. The germline V gene has CDR1 MNHNS and CDR2 SASEGT. DNA for the CDR3: TGTGCCAGCAGTGAAGAATTCAGACCAGACTACGAGCAGTACTTC. Translated: CASSEEFRPDYEQYF.

The genes are TRBV20-1 and TRBJ1-1; no clear D gene. The CDR3 is 13 residues long. Germline V gives CDR1 DFQATT, CDR2 SNEGSKA (reference sequence). Trimming left V 0 bases short and J 3 bases short, with 8 bases between. In nucleotides, the CDR3 is TGCAGTGCTAGAGATGTCCGCCACACTGAAGCTTTCTTT. Translated, it gives CSARDVRHTEAFF.

The chain recombines TRBV30 with TRBJ1-2; tentative D call: TRBD1 (6 bases). The germline V and J ends were trimmed by 3 bases and 4 bases, with 12 bases remaining between them. Germline values: CDR1 GTSNPN, CDR2 SVGIG (reference sequence). The CDR3 is 13 residues long. CDR3 nucleotide sequence: TGTGCCTGGAGCGTCCAGGGGATCTATGGCTACACCTTC. This gives the protein CAWSVQGIYGYTF.

A remark on this clonotype: This may stem from a read error, because a much larger clone lies one nucleotide away. The chain couples TRBV7-2 to TRBJ2-7; 12 bases match TRBD1. The CDR3 has 16 residues. The germline gives CDR1 SGHTA, CDR2 FQGNSA. The trim removed 3 bases at V and 3 bases at J, leaving 6 bases unmatched. CDR3 region: CASSFRGQGAFYEQYF. CDR3 bases: TGTGCCAGCAGCTTTCGGGGACAGGGGGCTTTCTACGAGCAGTACTTC.

This sequence joins TRBV9 and TRBJ2-1; 8 bases fit TRBD2. The CDR3 spans 15 residues. Germline trimming cut 1 base from V and 8 bases from J; bases unmatched to any gene: 8. Per germline, CDR1 SGDLS and CDR2 YYNGEE. The CDR3 here is CASSVLAGGTDEQFF. The CDR3 region has the DNA TGTGCCAGCAGCGTATTGGCGGGAGGAACAGATGAGCAGTTCTTC.

CDR3: CASSFQVWGGYTF. The CDR3 coding sequence is TGTGCCAGCAGTTTCCAGGTATGGGGTGGCTACACCTTC. The chain is built from TRBV12-3 or TRBV12-4 and TRBJ1-2; no clear D. The length of the CDR3 is 13 residues. The V end was cut by 3 bases, the J end by 7 bases, with 12 bases between.

The chain recombines TRBV18 with TRBJ1-4, with no clear D. The germline CDR1 and CDR2 sequences are KGHSH and LQKENI. Trimming took 2 bases from V and 0 from J, leaving 7 bases between them. The CDR3 has 15 amino acids. The CDR3 loop is CASSPAVTTNEKLFF. CDR3 DNA sequence: TGTGCCAGCTCACCAGCAGTAACAACTAATGAAAAACTGTTTTTT.

This chain uses TRBV4-3 with TRBJ2-7; weak D call: TRBD1 (5 bases). The length of the CDR3 is 14 residues. The V gene lost 4 bases and the J gene lost 1 base, with 11 bases spanning the gap. Germline V gives CDR1 LGHNA, CDR2 YSLEER. In nucleotides, the CDR3 is TGCGCCAGCAGCCTTGGACATGGATCCTACGAGCAGTACTTC. It codes for CASSLGHGSYEQYF.

The chain has TRBV5-1 and TRBJ2-3; D perhaps matches TRBD1 (6 bases). The germline CDR1 and CDR2 sequences are SGHRS and YFSETQ. V dropped 0 bases and J dropped 4 bases, with 18 bases sitting between them. The CDR3 has 17 residues. CDR3 residues: CASSLAVRAGASDTQYF. The CDR3 coding sequence is TGCGCCAGCAGCTTGGCCGTAAGAGCAGGGGCCTCAGATACGCAGTATTTT.

This clonotype was found a few times. The chain carries TRBV6-1 and TRBJ2-1; TRBD1 might be the D (6 bases). Germline V lookup: CDR1 MNHNS, CDR2 SASEGT. V dropped 10 bases and J dropped 2 bases, with 15 bases sitting between them. The CDR3 is made up of 14 amino acids. The CDR3 loop is CATRKRTAYNEQFF. The CDR3 DNA sequence: TGTGCCACAAGAAAACGGACAGCCTACAATGAGCAGTTCTTC.

This clonotype was picked up many times. The genes are TRBV7-9 and TRBJ1-1, with a tentative D call TRBD1 (6 bases). V was cut by 5 bases and J by 1 base, with 17 bases left in between. The CDR3 loop spans 16 amino acids. Germline V lookup: CDR1 SEHNR, CDR2 FQNEAQ (reference sequence). CDR3 in amino acids: CASSRTITGPNTEAFF. CDR3 bases: TGTGCCAGCAGCCGAACCATAACAGGGCCGAACACTGAAGCTTTCTTT.

This chain links TRBV4-2 with TRBJ1-1, with TRBD1 as a possible D gene (6 bases). In germline, CDR1 is LGHNA, CDR2 YNFKEQ. The CDR3 extends over 18 amino acids. V shed 0 bases and J shed 0 bases, with 17 bases lying between them. CDR3: CASSQDRGRGHMNTEAFF. The CDR3 DNA reads as TGTGCCAGCAGCCAAGATCGCGGCAGGGGACATATGAACACTGAAGCTTTCTTT.

The chain combines TRBV6-1 with TRBJ2-3; maybe TRBD1 (5 bases). CDR1 is MNHNS, CDR2 SASEGT, per germline. The CDR3 consists of 14 residues. The ends were cut back, 2 bases at V and 3 bases at J, with 9 bases in the middle. The CDR3 DNA reads as TGTGCCAGCAGTGAAACTGGGGCGACAGATACGCAGTATTTT. Encoded protein: CASSETGATDTQYF.

This chain links TRBV29-1 with TRBJ2-3; D possibly corresponds to TRBD2 (5 bases). This CDR3 has 13 amino acids. Between the trimmed V and J ends, which lost 6 bases and 2 bases, there was a span of 12 bases. Germline V gives CDR1 SQVTM, CDR2 ANQGSEA. CDR3 coding DNA: TGCAGCGTCTCCCGGGATTTCACAGATACGCAGTATTTT. This translates into CSVSRDFTDTQYF.

The chain employs TRBV12-3 or TRBV12-4 and TRBJ2-7; the D is unclear. This CDR3 has 10 amino acids. V dropped 7 bases and J dropped 7 bases, with 8 bases sitting between them. The CDR3 bases are TGTGCCAGCACCCCCGGGGAGCAGTACTTC. Amino acids: CASTPGEQYF.

This clonotype has a handful of counts. V is TRBV24-1 and J is TRBJ2-5; TRBD1 aligns across 9 bases. V shed 7 bases and J 3 bases; nucleotides not matched to a gene: 14. Germline values: CDR1 KGHDR, CDR2 SFDVKD. The CDR3 spans 17 residues. The CDR3 loop is CATSASPGQGGEETQYF. The CDR3 bases are TGTGCCACCAGCGCATCACCGGGACAGGGAGGGGAAGAGACCCAGTACTTC.